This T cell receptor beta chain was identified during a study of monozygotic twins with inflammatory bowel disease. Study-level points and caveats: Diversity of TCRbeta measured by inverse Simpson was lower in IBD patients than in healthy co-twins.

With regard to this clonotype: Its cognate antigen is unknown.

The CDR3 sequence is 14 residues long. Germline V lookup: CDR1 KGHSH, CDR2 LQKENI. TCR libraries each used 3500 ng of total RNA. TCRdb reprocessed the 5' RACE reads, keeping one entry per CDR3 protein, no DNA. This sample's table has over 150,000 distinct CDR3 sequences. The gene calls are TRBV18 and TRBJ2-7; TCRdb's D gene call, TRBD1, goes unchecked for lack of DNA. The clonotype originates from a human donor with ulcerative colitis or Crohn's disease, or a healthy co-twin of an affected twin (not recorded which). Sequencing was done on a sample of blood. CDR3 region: CASSPMTESYEQYF.